This T cell receptor (beta chain) was identified during a study of technical replicates of blood from a few donors. The repertoire was sequenced with immunoSEQ multiplex PCR; TCRdb's copy has only in-frame clones and lacks some. The sample has more than 70,000 clones, 95% to 97% seen once. V lost 1 base and J lost 0, with 8 bases in between. This CDR3 is 14 amino acids long. Per the germline V gene, CDR1 is SGDLS and CDR2 is YYNGEE. Material for sequencing was T cells isolated from PBMCs. This receptor was taken from a human donor in good health. V and J are TRBV9 and TRBJ2-7; D uncertain. The CDR3 sequence: CASSVTASSYEQYF. The CDR3 bases are TGTGCCAGCAGCGTAACGGCTAGCTCCTACGAGCAGTACTTC.